A selection of T cell receptor beta chains follows, all from one sample in a study of CD8 T cells in Susac syndrome. TCRdb called the immunoSEQ multiplex PCR reads again in MiXCR, with one record for every CDR3 protein. The repertoire includes tens of thousands of distinct CDR3 sequences, 94% of them detected once, and approximately 0.9% sits in the top ten. The sample was CD8+ T cells from PBMCs. These receptors originate from a human donor with Susac syndrome. Each CDR3 is given with its conserved first and last residue. The D gene is left open where the match is weak. Some rows have no size entry. The others give once, few or many, or a class for an expanded clone.

TRBJ1-1,-,-,TRBV5-1,TGCGCCAGCAGCATCCAAGGGGGCACTGAAGCTTTCTTT,CASSIQGGTEAFF
TRBJ2-1,TRBD2,-,TRBV27,TGTGCCAGCAGTTTTGCGGGAGGGCCATTGAATGAGCAGTTCTTC,CASSFAGGPLNEQFF
TRBJ2-2,-,-,TRBV6-2/TRBV6-3,TGTGCCAGCCTAAGACAGGGAGGTGGCACCGGGGAGCTGTTTTTT,CASLRQGGGTGELFF
TRBJ2-7,-,-,TRBV28,TGTGCCAGCAGCTGGACAGAAGCTTACGAGCAGTACTTC,CASSWTEAYEQYF
TRBJ2-1,TRBD2,-,TRBV7-9,TGTGCCAGCAGCTTAGGGACTAGCTCCTACAATGAGCAGTTCTTC,CASSLGTSSYNEQFF
TRBJ2-5,-,-,TRBV2,TGTGCCAGCAGTGCAGGGGTACGGGAGACCCAGTACTTC,CASSAGVRETQYF
TRBJ1-2,TRBD1,-,TRBV13,TGTGCCAGCAGCGCCGGGACAGGGGATTATAACTATGGCTACACCTTC,CASSAGTGDYNYGYTF
TRBJ2-1,TRBD2,-,TRBV5-6,TGTGCCAGCAGCTTGGCTAGCGGAGCCTACAATGAGCAGTTCTTC,CASSLASGAYNEQFF
TRBJ2-7,-,-,TRBV7-9,TGTGCCAGCAGCTTAGGGGGGGCGGTATACGAGCAGTACTTC,CASSLGGAVYEQYF
TRBJ1-2,-,-,TRBV5-6,TGTGCCAGCTGCATTTTAATTGGGGATACCTTCTATGGCTACACCTTC,CASCILIGDTFYGYTF
TRBJ1-4,-,once,TRBV25-1,TGTGCCAGCAGCTCCCCATACAACCTCGGGGGTGAAAAACTGTTTTTT,CASSSPYNLGGEKLFF
TRBJ2-5,-,-,TRBV13,TGTGCCAGCAGCCACACGGGACAAGAGACCCAGTACTTC,CASSHTGQETQYF
TRBJ2-6,-,-,TRBV12-3/TRBV12-4,TGTGCCAGCAGTTGGTGGCAGTCTGGGGCCAACGTCCTGACTTTC,CASSWWQSGANVLTF
TRBJ2-7,TRBD1,-,TRBV25-1,TGTGCCAGCAGGGACAGGGGGCCCGACGAGCAGTACTTC,CASRDRGPDEQYF
TRBJ2-3,-,-,TRBV3-1,TGTGCCAGCGGGCTCACAGATACGCAGTATTTT,CASGLTDTQYF
TRBJ2-3,-,-,TRBV6-5,TGTGCCAGCAGGATCGGACAGAACCAGAATACGCAGTATTTT,CASRIGQNQNTQYF
TRBJ2-7,-,-,TRBV7-6,TGTGCCAGCAGCCCAGGCGGGGCCCCGAGCGCTGACGAGCAGTACTTC,CASSPGGAPSADEQYF